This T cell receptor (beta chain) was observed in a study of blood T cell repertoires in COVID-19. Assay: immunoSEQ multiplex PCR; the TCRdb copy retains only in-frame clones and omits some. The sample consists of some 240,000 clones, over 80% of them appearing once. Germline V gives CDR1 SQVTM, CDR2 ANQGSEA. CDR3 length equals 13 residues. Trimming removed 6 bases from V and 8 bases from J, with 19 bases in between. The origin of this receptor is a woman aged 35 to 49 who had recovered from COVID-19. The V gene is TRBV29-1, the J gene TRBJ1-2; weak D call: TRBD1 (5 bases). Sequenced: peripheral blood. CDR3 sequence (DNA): TGCAGCGTCCCGGGACTCCGGCGAGAAGGCTACACCTTC. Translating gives CSVPGLRREGYTF.